Presented here are 25 T cell receptor beta chains from one specimen sequenced in a study of OX40 agonist ivuxolimab in advanced cancers. Profiled with immunoSEQ multiplex PCR; TCRdb holds only in-frame clones, not every one. The table has 40,000 to 45,000 clones, 75% to 85% seen once. The sequences come from CD4+ or CD8+ T cells sorted from blood, collected in a trial of the OX40 agonist ivuxolimab. The receptors shown here come from an adult with an advanced solid tumor such as melanoma, head and neck, liver or kidney cancer.

This sequence joins TRBV7-3 and TRBJ1-2; TRBD1 matches at 7 bases. The CDR3 covers 13 residues. Germline lookup yields CDR1 SGHTA and CDR2 FQGTGA. Trimming removed 5 bases from V and 3 bases from J; junction bases left unmatched: 3. The CDR3 here is CASSPDRDYGYTF. The CDR3 DNA sequence: TGTGCCAGCAGCCCCGACAGGGACTATGGCTACACCTTC.

CDR3 loop: CSVAGTSVGYTF. The CDR3 DNA reads as TGCAGCGTTGCCGGGACGTCGGTGGGCTACACCTTC. The chain links TRBV29-1 to TRBJ1-2; TRBD1 is a possible D gene (5 bases). The CDR3 is made up of 12 amino acids. Trimming removed 4 bases at V and 8 bases at J, with 14 bases between. The V gene's germline CDR1 is SQVTM and CDR2 ANQGSEA.

The chain uses TRBV9 and TRBJ2-5, with TRBD2 matching over 9 bases. Germline assignment: CDR1 SGDLS and CDR2 YYNGEE. The V and J ends lost 5 bases and 2 bases, in that order; junction bases with no gene match: 10. CDR3 size: 16 residues. CDR3 in amino acids: CASSAASGTLQETQYF. The CDR3 DNA follows: TGTGCCAGCAGTGCCGCTAGCGGGACACTGCAAGAGACCCAGTACTTC.

The chain couples TRBV4-2 to TRBJ1-4, with D hard to call. The CDR3 totals 12 residues. V dropped 6 bases and J dropped 5 bases, with 7 bases sitting between them. The germline gives CDR1 LGHNA, CDR2 YNFKEQ. Written as DNA, the CDR3 is TGTGCCAGCAGTCCGGGCAATGAAAAACTGTTTTTT. It translates to CASSPGNEKLFF.

This clone was found a few times. The V gene is TRBV2, the J gene TRBJ1-1, with D uncertain. Germline CDR1 reads SNHLY; CDR2 reads FYNNEI. Trimming took 5 bases from V and 2 from J, leaving 9 bases between them. The CDR3 is 13 residues long. The CDR3 here is CASSLGPNTEAFF. Here the CDR3 DNA reads TGTGCCAGCAGTCTCGGGCCAAACACTGAAGCTTTCTTT.

V is TRBV5-1 and J is TRBJ1-6, with a possible D match to TRBD1 (6 bases). The germline V gene has CDR1 SGHRS and CDR2 YFSETQ. The CDR3 has 16 residues. Trimming stripped 0 bases from V and 4 bases from J, with 11 bases between. DNA for the CDR3: TGCGCCAGCAGCTTGGACTGGGGGACATATAATTCACCCCTCCACTTT. Translation gives CASSLDWGTYNSPLHF.

This chain joins TRBV9 and TRBJ2-3, with TRBD2 identical over 12 bases. Per the germline V gene, CDR1 is SGDLS and CDR2 is YYNGEE. Losses at the gene ends were 4 bases for V and 2 bases for J; bases not matched to a gene: 14. The CDR3 runs to 19 residues. In nucleotides, the CDR3 is TGTGCCAGCAGCCCGAGGACTAGCGGGACACCGTCGTCCACAGATACGCAGTATTTT. Protein: CASSPRTSGTPSSTDTQYF.

The chain links TRBV6-6 to TRBJ1-5, with TRBD1 matching over 9 bases. Trimming took 5 bases from V and 6 from J; bases not matched to a gene: 8. This CDR3 has 15 residues. CDR1 is MNHNY, CDR2 SVGAGI, per germline (reference sequence). The CDR3 sequence is CASSPWTGAPQPQHF. CDR3 bases: TGTGCCAGCAGTCCCTGGACAGGGGCGCCTCAGCCCCAGCATTTT.

The chain couples TRBV5-1 to TRBJ2-7; D ambiguous. The CDR3 spans 14 residues. Looked up from germline, CDR1 is SGHRS and CDR2 is YFSETQ. Trimming shortened V by 2 bases and J by 6 bases, and 15 bases separated the two germline ends. The CDR3 here is CASSFSVRTGEQYF. The DNA for the CDR3 is TGCGCCAGCAGCTTCTCGGTACGAACCGGCGAGCAGTACTTC.

This clone was observed a handful of times. Other DNA sequences in the sample encode the same CDR3. This rearrangement joins TRBV11-3 to TRBJ1-1; D is unresolved. CDR1 and CDR2 from the germline V gene are SGHNT and YENEEA. V was shortened by 3 bases and J by 0 bases, with 5 bases between the two germline ends. The length of the CDR3 is 13 residues. CDR3 in DNA: TGTGCCAGCAGCTTCTCAGTGAACACTGAAGCTTTCTTT. It encodes CASSFSVNTEAFF.

This rearrangement joins TRBV5-4 to TRBJ1-6, with D perhaps TRBD1 (5 bases). Germline V CDR1 and CDR2: SGHNT, YYREEE (reference sequence). The V gene lost 4 bases and the J gene lost 6 bases, with 17 bases spanning the gap. The CDR3 sequence is 16 residues long. In nucleotides, the CDR3 is TGTGCCAGCAGCGTTAGGGCGGGGACGCCTAATTCACCCCTCCACTTT. It specifies CASSVRAGTPNSPLHF.

This clone was observed once. The V gene is TRBV30, the J gene TRBJ2-4; unclear D gene. The CDR3 is made up of 12 amino acids. The V end was cut by 1 base, the J end by 10 bases, with 11 bases between. Per germline, CDR1 GTSNPN and CDR2 SVGIG (reference sequence). In nucleotides, the CDR3 is TGTGCCTGGAGTGGGGCAGGAACTATTCAGTACTTC. Its translation: CAWSGAGTIQYF.

J is TRBJ2-5 and V is TRBV2, with 11 bases matching TRBD2. CDR1 and CDR2 (germline): SNHLY, FYNNEI. Germline trimming cut 6 bases from V and 1 base from J; bases unmatched to any gene: 4. The CDR3 loop spans 15 amino acids. This CDR3 is CASRRGLAAQETQYF. The CDR3 DNA sequence: TGTGCCAGCAGGAGGGGACTAGCGGCCCAAGAGACCCAGTACTTC. The variable domain in full, with the rest retrieved from reference TRBV2 and TRBJ2-5, is EPEVTQTPSHQVTQMGQEVILRCVPISNHLYFYWYRQILGQKVEFLVSFYNNEISEKSEIFDDQFSVERPDGSNFTLKIRSTKLEDSAMYFCASRRGLAAQETQYFGPGTRLLVL.

V gene TRBV4-1 combines with J gene TRBJ2-5; D might be TRBD2 (7 bases). The length of the CDR3 is 18 residues. V was pared by 2 bases and J by 5 bases, with 24 bases between. CDR1 is MGHRA, CDR2 YSYEKL, per germline. The CDR3 coding sequence is TGCGCCAGCAGCCAATTGCCTGGGGCTCCTAAGGGGGGGGAGACCCAGTACTTC. Translating it yields CASSQLPGAPKGGETQYF.

This clone has more than one count but fewer than ten. CDR3 sequence (DNA): TGCGCCAGCAGCACAATTAGCGGGAGAGGCTCCTACGAGCAGTACTTC. This gives the protein CASSTISGRGSYEQYF. V and J are TRBV5-1 and TRBJ2-5; the match to TRBD2 covers 9 bases. The J call may not be correct, given that the DNA end is closer to TRBJ2-7. Germline values: CDR1 SGHRS, CDR2 YFSETQ. The length of the CDR3 is 16 residues.

The chain uses TRBV4-3 and TRBJ2-3; possible D gene TRBD2, 6 bases. This CDR3 comprises 13 residues. V was trimmed by 0 bases and J by 5 bases, leaving 6 bases between them. CDR1 and CDR2 (germline): LGHNA, YSLEER. CDR3 sequence: CASSQEGGDTQYF. The CDR3 DNA sequence: TGCGCCAGCAGCCAAGAGGGGGGAGATACGCAGTATTTT.

This chain connects TRBV5-4 to TRBJ1-1; no clear D gene. Germline V lookup: CDR1 SGHNT, CDR2 YYREEE (reference sequence). There are 12 residues in the CDR3. V lost 3 bases and J lost 1, with 4 bases in between. CDR3 sequence: CASSSPNTEAFF. The CDR3 nucleotides are TGTGCCAGCAGCTCGCCGAACACTGAAGCTTTCTTT.

This clone has more than one count but fewer than ten. This rearrangement joins TRBV4-3 to TRBJ2-7; weak D call: TRBD1 (6 bases). The CDR3 has 14 residues. From germline, CDR1 is LGHNA and CDR2 YSLEER. V was pared by 4 bases and J by 1 base, with 11 bases between. Written as DNA, the CDR3 is TGCGCCAGCAGCCGCGACAGGTTTTCCTACGAGCAGTACTTC. It encodes CASSRDRFSYEQYF.

The chain couples TRBV5-1 to TRBJ1-2, with D possibly matching TRBD1 (5 bases). This CDR3 comprises 13 residues. Germline CDR1 is SGHRS and CDR2 is YFSETQ. The V end was cut by 4 bases, the J end by 7 bases, with 14 bases between. This chain's CDR3 is CASSTGTSIGYTF. DNA of the CDR3: TGCGCCAGCAGCACCGGGACCTCGATTGGCTACACCTTC.

J is TRBJ1-3 and V is TRBV5-4; 10 bases map to TRBD1. The J segment lost 3 bases and the V segment lost 1 base, leaving 4 bases of the junction unmatched. The germline V gene encodes CDR1 SGHNT and CDR2 YYREEE (reference sequence). The CDR3 runs to 16 residues. The CDR3 protein is CASSLPGQGVGNTIYF. CDR3 coding DNA: TGTGCCAGCAGCTTGCCAGGACAGGGGGTTGGAAACACCATATATTTT.

The V call is TRBV30, the J call TRBJ1-2; TRBD1 agrees at 8 bases. V trimming: 3 bases; J trimming: 6 bases; junction bases outside the gene matches: 9. Germline lookup yields CDR1 GTSNPN and CDR2 SVGIG (reference sequence). The CDR3 extends over 14 amino acids. The CDR3 region is CAWRAGTGSHGYTF. CDR3 DNA sequence: TGTGCCTGGAGGGCCGGGACAGGCTCTCATGGCTACACCTTC.

The rearrangement uses TRBV23-1 and TRBJ1-1, with a weak D call TRBD1 (5 bases). TRBV23-1 is classed as an ORF, of uncertain function. V was trimmed by 3 bases and J by 1 base, leaving 12 bases between them. The CDR3 runs 15 residues. The CDR3 DNA is TGCGCCAGCAGTCACCCGACGGACAAGAACACTGAAGCTTTCTTT. Protein product: CASSHPTDKNTEAFF.

V gene TRBV4-3 combines with J gene TRBJ2-1; 9 bases line up with TRBD2. Trimming removed 3 bases from V and 6 bases from J; junction bases left unmatched: 12. Germline-derived CDR1 and CDR2 are LGHNA and YSLEER. The CDR3 length is 17 residues. This CDR3 reads CASSHPGAGGPGNEQFF. The CDR3 DNA reads TGCGCCAGCAGCCACCCAGGGGCGGGAGGGCCGGGCAATGAGCAGTTCTTC.

The gene calls are TRBV4-2 and TRBJ2-2, with 7 bases matching TRBD1. The J segment lost 5 bases and the V segment lost 1 base, leaving 10 bases of the junction unmatched. The CDR3 runs to 17 residues. Germline V gene lookup returns CDR1 LGHNA and CDR2 YNFKEQ. The chain's CDR3 is CASSQGLTGLETGELFF. CDR3 coding DNA: TGTGCCAGCAGCCAAGGATTGACAGGGCTTGAAACCGGGGAGCTGTTTTTT.

In its sample, this clone was seen a few times. V usage is TRBV9 and J usage is TRBJ2-3; 8 bases fit TRBD2. Germline CDR1 is SGDLS and CDR2 is YYNGEE. Losses at the gene ends were 4 bases for V and 4 bases for J; bases not matched to a gene: 11. CDR3 length equals 16 residues. The CDR3 reads CASSSRGGRFADTQYF. DNA for the CDR3: TGTGCCAGCAGCTCCCGCGGCGGGAGGTTCGCAGATACGCAGTATTTT.